The source of this TCR beta chain is a study of cytomegalovirus exposure and HLA in healthy donors. Study-wide context: Findings of an earlier analysis included under 140 million unique TCR beta sequences from about 180 million T cells. General observations from the study: Several of the most significant clusters appeared linked to common viral pathogens, based on a later analysis.

60 Vbeta and 13 Jbeta primers were used in PCR. Generated by immunoSEQ multiplex PCR, the TCRdb table keeps only in-frame clones and is missing some. The sample records 150,000 to 200,000 clones, 70% to 80% being singletons. On this clone: Its antigen remains unknown. The sample has other DNA sequences that encode this CDR3 too.

The ends were cut back, 5 bases at V and 3 bases at J, with 8 bases in the middle. Germline loops: CDR1 SGHTA, CDR2 FQGNSA. This CDR3 has 12 amino acids. The chain combines TRBV7-2 with TRBJ2-7, with unresolved D. The sequence was obtained from a man aged 40-55 years in good health and CMV-seronegative. Sequencing was performed on PBMCs. CDR3 amino acids: CASSPTGYEQYF. CDR3 coding DNA: TGTGCCAGCAGCCCGACGGGCTACGAGCAGTACTTC.